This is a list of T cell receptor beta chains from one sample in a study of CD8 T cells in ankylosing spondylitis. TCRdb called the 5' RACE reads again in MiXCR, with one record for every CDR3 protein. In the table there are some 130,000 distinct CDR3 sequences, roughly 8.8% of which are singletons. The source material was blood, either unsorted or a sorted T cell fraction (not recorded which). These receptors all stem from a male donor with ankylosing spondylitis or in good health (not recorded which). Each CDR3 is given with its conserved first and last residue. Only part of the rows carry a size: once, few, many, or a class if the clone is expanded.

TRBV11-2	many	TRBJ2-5	CASSLVGRAGGPQTQYF
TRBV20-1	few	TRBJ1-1	CSATLPGANTEAFF
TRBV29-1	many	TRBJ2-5	CSVELARDLQETQYF
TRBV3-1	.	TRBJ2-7	CASSQTGGGSYEQYF
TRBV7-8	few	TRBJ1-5	CASSSYREHQPQHF
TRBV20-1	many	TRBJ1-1	CSAREGGLTEAFF
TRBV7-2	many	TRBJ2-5	CASSPGPFEETQYF
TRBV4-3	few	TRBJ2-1	CASSQELAPNNEQFF
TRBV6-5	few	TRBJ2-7	CASSYSGQVSGEQYF
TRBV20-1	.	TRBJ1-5	CSARSRDRFIHQPQHF
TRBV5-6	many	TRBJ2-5	CASSFDRRASETQYF
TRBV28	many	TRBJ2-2	CASRIASNTGELFF
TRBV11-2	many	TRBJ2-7	CASSLDVPSGLYEQYF
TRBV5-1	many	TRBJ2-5	CASSRDYQETQYF
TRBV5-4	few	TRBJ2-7	CASSLEISLAGGQYEQYF
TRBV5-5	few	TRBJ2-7	CASRGTGRLEQYF
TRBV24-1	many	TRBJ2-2	CATSDRPGHLTGELFF